The clone carrying this T cell receptor (beta chain) was observed a few times. Its cognate antigen is unknown. V lost 3 bases, J lost 2 bases, and 17 bases lay in between. Germline CDR1 and CDR2: MNHEY and SVGAGI. This CDR3 has 16 residues. These data are taken from a study of T-cell memory formation after mild COVID-19. Looking at the study overall: Most TCR clusters belonged to a single donor.

Sample barcodes and UMIs were carried by the TCR alpha and TCR beta cDNA libraries that 5'RACE generated with constant-segment primers. TCRdb processed the 5' RACE reads anew with MiXCR; each CDR3 protein has one entry. The sample lists around 160,000 distinct CDR3 sequences; 11% were seen once. General study results and limits: Contracting CD4+ clones sat mainly in CM and EM; CD8+ in EMRA. A balance of CD4 and CD8 characterized clones contracting day 15 to 85, whereas later expanders leaned CD4+.

Source material: PBMCs or a T cell subset sorted from them (not recorded which). The TCR sequence derives from a man aged 18 to 30 who had mild COVID-19 (a few samples of this study predate the infection). Cell type and time point are not known. This rearrangement joins TRBV6-5 to TRBJ2-7, with no clear D. DNA of the CDR3: TGTGCCAGCAGTTATTCCCGGGCAAGAGGAGCCTACGAGCAGTACTTC. It yields the protein CASSYSRARGAYEQYF.